The rows below give T cell receptor beta chains drawn from one sample of a study of T cells in Graves' hyperthyroidism and ophthalmopathy. TCRdb re-called the multiplex PCR reads with MiXCR, one entry per CDR3 protein. The sample carries around 270,000 distinct CDR3 sequences, approximately 18% recorded once. The sequenced material came from blood. The receptor set was obtained from a man between 45 and 60 years old with Graves' ophthalmopathy. Both conserved end residues are part of each CDR3. The order of the fields is J gene, clone size, V gene, D gene, CDR3 DNA, CDR3 protein. A D gene is named only where the DNA matches it firmly. A row's size may be missing; if present it is once, few, many or a size class.

>TRBJ2-7|-|TRBV27|-
TGTGCCAGCAGTTCCCGATGGGGGGCCCCCAGCTACGAGCAGTACTTC
CASSSRWGAPSYEQYF
>TRBJ2-5|-|TRBV3-1|TRBD2
TGTGCCAGCAACCGGCTAGCGGAAGAGACCCAGTACTTC
CASNRLAEETQYF
>TRBJ1-4|few|TRBV6-1|-
TGTGCCAGCAGGAGGGATAGGGTAGATGAAAAACTGTTTTTT
CASRRDRVDEKLFF
>TRBJ2-5|-|TRBV11-3|TRBD2
TGTGCCAGCAGCTTAATCACGGGGCTAGCGGGAGCCCCAGAGACCCAGTACTTC
CASSLITGLAGAPETQYF
>TRBJ2-5|-|TRBV28|-
TGTGCCAGCAGCCCGACAGGGACTGGAGAGACCCAGTACTTC
CASSPTGTGETQYF
>TRBJ2-5|few|TRBV5-6|-
TGTGCCAGCAGCCCATGGAGCTTCCAAGAGACCCAGTACTTC
CASSPWSFQETQYF
>TRBJ2-7|many|TRBV6-1|TRBD1
TGTGCCAGCAGTTATCAGGGGGCAGGTTACGAGCAGTACTTC
CASSYQGAGYEQYF
>TRBJ2-1|many|TRBV7-9|-
TGTGCCTCCCGTGGTGGAGGTGAGCAGTTCTTC
CASRGGGEQFF
>TRBJ2-2|-|TRBV11-2|-
TGTGCCAGCAGCTTAACGGGCAGGGCCTCCGGGGAGCTGTTTTTT
CASSLTGRASGELFF
>TRBJ2-2|many|TRBV11-2|-
TGTGCCAGCAGCCCAAACACCGTTACGAACACCGGGGAGCTGTTTTTT
CASSPNTVTNTGELFF
>TRBJ1-6|few|TRBV6-1|TRBD1
TGTGCCAGCAGCGGGGACAGCCATAGGGGTTCACCCCTCCACTTT
CASSGDSHRGSPLHF
>TRBJ2-1|few|TRBV6-1|TRBD2
TGTGCCAGCAGTGAATATAGCGGGAGTCCCTACAATGAGCAGTTCTTC
CASSEYSGSPYNEQFF
>TRBJ1-3|-|TRBV6-6|-
TGTGCCAGCAGTTACGACTGGGGATCAGGAAACACCATATATTTT
CASSYDWGSGNTIYF
>TRBJ2-2|-|TRBV12-3/TRBV12-4|TRBD2
TGTGCCAGCAGAATGAGCGGGAGGGCCGGGGAGCTGTTTTTT
CASRMSGRAGELFF
>TRBJ2-5|many|TRBV3-1|TRBD2
TGTGCCAGCAGCCAAGGACTAGCCCCCAGGAAAGAGACCCAGTACTTC
CASSQGLAPRKETQYF
>TRBJ2-1|-|TRBV25-1|-
TGTGCCAGCAGTGACGCCAGGACTTCACCCTACAATGAGCAGTTCTTC
CASSDARTSPYNEQFF
>TRBJ2-7|few|TRBV6-1|TRBD1
TGTGCCGGCAGTCGGACAGGGGACTCTTACGAGCAGTACTTC
CAGSRTGDSYEQYF
>TRBJ2-5|many|TRBV5-6|TRBD2
TGTGCCAGCAGCTTGGTGCCAGCGGGACGAAAAGAGACCCAGTACTTC
CASSLVPAGRKETQYF
>TRBJ2-1|-|TRBV7-3|TRBD2
TGTGCCAGCAGCTTATTAAGCGGGAGGGTAAACAATGAGCAGTTCTTC
CASSLLSGRVNNEQFF
>TRBJ1-2|-|TRBV24-1|TRBD1
TGTGCCACCAGTGATCAGAGCCTCGGGACAGCGGGTGGCTACACCTTC
CATSDQSLGTAGGYTF
>TRBJ2-1|-|TRBV15|TRBD1
TGTGCCACCAGCCGGGACAGGGACTACAATGAGCAGTTCTTC
CATSRDRDYNEQFF
>TRBJ2-5|many|TRBV6-1|-
TGTGCCAGCAGTGAAGCGTGGCACCCTCAAGAGACCCAGTACTTC
CASSEAWHPQETQYF
>TRBJ2-5|-|TRBV3-1|-
TGTGCCAGCAGCCCTACAGTTCAGACCCAGTACTTC
CASSPTVQTQYF
>TRBJ1-1|few|TRBV5-1|TRBD1
TGCGCCAGCAGTTCCGGACAGGGCGGGATGAACACTGAAGCTTTCTTT
CASSSGQGGMNTEAFF
>TRBJ2-3|-|TRBV30|TRBD2
TGTGCCTGGAGTGTATGGGGGGGGGACACAGATACGCAGTATTTT
CAWSVWGGDTDTQYF
>TRBJ1-1|many|TRBV5-1|-
TGCGCCAGCAGCTTGAGTTCGAACACTGAAGCTTTCTTT
CASSLSSNTEAFF
>TRBJ2-1|many|TRBV12-3/TRBV12-4|TRBD2
TGTGCCAGCAGTTCCCGTAGCGGGGTAGCCCACAATGAGCAGTTCTTC
CASSSRSGVAHNEQFF
>TRBJ1-4|-|TRBV18|TRBD1
TGTGCCAGCTCACCTGGGACAGGCCTTAATGAAAAACTGTTTTTT
CASSPGTGLNEKLFF
>TRBJ2-7|-|TRBV28|-
TGTGCCAGTGGACGATCGGGGGCATACGAGCAGTACTTC
CASGRSGAYEQYF
>TRBJ2-1|-|TRBV4-1|-
TGTGCCAGCAGCCAAGCCCGACGTTGGGTCCAATACAATGAGCAGTTCTTC
CASSQARRWVQYNEQFF
>TRBJ1-5|many|TRBV2|-
TGTGCCAGCAGTGAACGGGGAAATCAGCCCCAGCATTTT
CASSERGNQPQHF
>TRBJ1-2|many|TRBV18|-
TGTGCCAGCTCACTTTACCGGGACAACTATGGCTACACCTTC
CASSLYRDNYGYTF
>TRBJ1-5|-|TRBV20-1|-
TGCAGTGCTAGTACGGCAGTAAATCAGCCCCAGCATTTT
CSASTAVNQPQHF
>TRBJ2-7|-|TRBV5-1|TRBD2
TGCGCCAGCAGCTTGGGGACTAGCGGGGGTTGGGGCGAGCAGTACTTC
CASSLGTSGGWGEQYF
>TRBJ2-7|few|TRBV10-3|TRBD1
TGTGCCATCAGGGGACAGGCCTACGAGCAGTACTTC
CAIRGQAYEQYF
>TRBJ2-1|few|TRBV12-3/TRBV12-4|TRBD2
TGTGCCAGCAGTTTAGCCGGGACTAATGGGTTCTTC
CASSLAGTNGFF
>TRBJ2-5|few|TRBV6-1|TRBD1
TGTGCCAGCAGTTCCGGACAGGGGCTGGGGGGTATGGGAGAGACCCAGTACTTC
CASSSGQGLGGMGETQYF
>TRBJ2-1|-|TRBV18|-
TGTGCCAGCTCACCCTTTTACACAGGTAGCTCCTACAATGAGCAGTTCTTC
CASSPFYTGSSYNEQFF
>TRBJ1-2|many|TRBV7-9|-
TGTGCCAGCAGCCCACCCGGGGGGCAGGGGAGCTATGGCTACACCTTC
CASSPPGGQGSYGYTF
>TRBJ1-5|-|TRBV29-1|-
TGCAGCGTGATACAGCATAGCAATCAGCCCCAGCATTTT
CSVIQHSNQPQHF
>TRBJ2-7|-|TRBV11-2|TRBD1
TGTGCCAGCAGCACCGCCGGGACAGGGAACTACGAGCAGTACTTC
CASSTAGTGNYEQYF
>TRBJ1-6|-|TRBV11-2|-
TGTGCCAGGGGCAGGGCCATACCTATGGGGCCTAATTCACCCCTCCACTTT
CARGRAIPMGPNSPLHF
>TRBJ2-7|many|TRBV18|-
TGTGCCAGCTCCGCCCCGGCGGAGGGTTCCGAGCAGTACTTC
CASSAPAEGSEQYF
>TRBJ2-5|many|TRBV28|TRBD1
TGTGCCAGCAGTTCGAGGGACAGGGGGCTGTCAGAGACCCAGTACTTC
CASSSRDRGLSETQYF
>TRBJ2-2|few|TRBV29-1|-
TGCAGCGTTGCACAGAACACCGGGGAGCTGTTTTTT
CSVAQNTGELFF
>TRBJ2-3|many|TRBV7-9|-
TGTGCCAGCAGCCGCTCGGACACAGATACGCAGTATTTT
CASSRSDTDTQYF
>TRBJ1-6|-|TRBV12-3/TRBV12-4|-
TGTGCCAGCAGCCCCTTGAGATCACCCCTCCACTTT
CASSPLRSPLHF
>TRBJ2-3|-|TRBV27|TRBD2
TGTGCCAGCAGTTTCGGGACTAGCGGTAGCACAGATACGCAGTATTTT
CASSFGTSGSTDTQYF
>TRBJ1-5|many|TRBV12-3/TRBV12-4|-
TGTGCCAGCAACTCGGGCGGGGGCCTTCAGCCCCAGCATTTT
CASNSGGGLQPQHF
>TRBJ2-7|few|TRBV9|-
TGTGCCAGCGGCTTTCTAGCAGGGGAGCAGTACTTC
CASGFLAGEQYF
>TRBJ2-5|many|TRBV10-2|TRBD1
TGCGCCAGCAGTGACCCCGAACCGGACAGGGATCAAGAGACCCAGTACTTC
CASSDPEPDRDQETQYF
>TRBJ1-1|few|TRBV14|-
TGTGCCAGCAGCCAAGAATTGTTGGGGACCTTCACTGAAGCTTTCTTT
CASSQELLGTFTEAFF
>TRBJ1-5|many|TRBV30|-
TGTGCCTGGAGTGTAATGGTCGATCAGCCCCAGCATTTT
CAWSVMVDQPQHF
>TRBJ2-2|many|TRBV12-3/TRBV12-4|TRBD2
TGTGCCAGCAGTTCTAGCGGGACGAACACCGGGGAGCTGTTTTTT
CASSSSGTNTGELFF
>TRBJ2-1|-|TRBV14|TRBD1
TGTGCCAGCAGCCTTCTGACAGGGGGCATTTCCGAGCAGTTCTTC
CASSLLTGGISEQFF
>TRBJ2-1|many|TRBV2|TRBD1
TGTGCCAGCAACAGGGGGGTACGAGGCGATGAGCAGTTCTTC
CASNRGVRGDEQFF
>TRBJ2-1|-|TRBV13|-
TGTGCCAGCAGCTTAGGGTACCCGGACAGCTCCTACAATGAGCAGTTCTTC
CASSLGYPDSSYNEQFF
>TRBJ1-6|many|TRBV20-1|-
TGCAGTGCTAGAGCGTCCGCAGGGAGAACACCCCTCCACTTT
CSARASAGRTPLHF
>TRBJ1-6|-|TRBV7-2|-
TGTGCCAGCAGCCCTGACTCAAATTCACCCCTCCACTTT
CASSPDSNSPLHF